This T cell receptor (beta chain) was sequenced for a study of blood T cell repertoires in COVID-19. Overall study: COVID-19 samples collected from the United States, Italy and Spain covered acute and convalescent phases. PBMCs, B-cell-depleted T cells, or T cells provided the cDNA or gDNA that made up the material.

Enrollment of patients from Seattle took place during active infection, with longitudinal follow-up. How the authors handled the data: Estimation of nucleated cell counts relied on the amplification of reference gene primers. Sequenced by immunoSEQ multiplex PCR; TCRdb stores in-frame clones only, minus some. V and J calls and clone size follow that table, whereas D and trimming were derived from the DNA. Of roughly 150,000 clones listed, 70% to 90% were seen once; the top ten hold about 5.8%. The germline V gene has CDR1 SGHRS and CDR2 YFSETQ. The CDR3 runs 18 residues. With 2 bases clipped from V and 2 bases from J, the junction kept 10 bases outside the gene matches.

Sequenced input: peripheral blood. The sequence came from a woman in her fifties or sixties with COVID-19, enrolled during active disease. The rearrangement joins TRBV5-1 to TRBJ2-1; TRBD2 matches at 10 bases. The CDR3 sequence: CASSFGSGGPEPYNEQFF. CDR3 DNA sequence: TGCGCCAGCAGCTTTGGTAGCGGGGGGCCCGAGCCCTACAATGAGCAGTTCTTC.